In its sample, the clone carrying this TCR beta chain was seen once. Its antigen is unknown. This sample is drawn from a study of T cell repertoires in cytomegalovirus infection. About the study: Well-studied HLA-B-restricted epitopes and recently identified HLA-C-restricted epitopes of CMV were both used in the study. In public TCR beta signatures, there were indications of both CMV infection and matching HLA type.

TCRdb used MiXCR to reprocess the reads, holding one entry per CDR3 protein. The table records around 800,000 distinct CDR3 sequences, 30% to 35% of them present only once. Study findings and constraints: CMV-specific TCR beta clonotypes restricted by HLA-C dominated the ex vivo response.

Trimming took 0 bases from V and 4 from J, leaving 7 bases between them. Germline-derived CDR1 and CDR2 are LNHNV and YYDKDF (reference sequence). This CDR3 is built from 14 residues. This chain links TRBV15 with TRBJ1-5; a weak D match, TRBD1 (6 bases). The sequenced sample was cultured CD8+ T cells from PBMCs, obtained from culture after CMV antigen stimulation. This TCR came from a human donor in good health (CMV status not recorded). Some clones in this sample may be carry-over from other donors' samples. In DNA, the CDR3 is TGTGCCACCAGCAGAGATCAGGGGAATCAGCCCCAGCATTTT. As protein: CATSRDQGNQPQHF.